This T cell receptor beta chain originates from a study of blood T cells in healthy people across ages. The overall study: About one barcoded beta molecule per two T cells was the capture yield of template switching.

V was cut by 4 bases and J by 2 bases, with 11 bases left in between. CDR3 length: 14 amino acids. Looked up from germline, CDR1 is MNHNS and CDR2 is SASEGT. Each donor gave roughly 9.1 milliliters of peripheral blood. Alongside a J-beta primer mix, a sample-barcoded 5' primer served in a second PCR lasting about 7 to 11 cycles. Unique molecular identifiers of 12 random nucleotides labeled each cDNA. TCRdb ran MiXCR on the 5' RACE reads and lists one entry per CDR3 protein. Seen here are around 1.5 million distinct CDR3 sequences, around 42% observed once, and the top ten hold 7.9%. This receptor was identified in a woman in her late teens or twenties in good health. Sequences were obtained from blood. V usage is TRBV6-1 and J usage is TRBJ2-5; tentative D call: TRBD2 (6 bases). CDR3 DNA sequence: TGTGCCAGCAGTGTGCCGGGAGTACAAGAGACCCAGTACTTC. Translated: CASSVPGVQETQYF.